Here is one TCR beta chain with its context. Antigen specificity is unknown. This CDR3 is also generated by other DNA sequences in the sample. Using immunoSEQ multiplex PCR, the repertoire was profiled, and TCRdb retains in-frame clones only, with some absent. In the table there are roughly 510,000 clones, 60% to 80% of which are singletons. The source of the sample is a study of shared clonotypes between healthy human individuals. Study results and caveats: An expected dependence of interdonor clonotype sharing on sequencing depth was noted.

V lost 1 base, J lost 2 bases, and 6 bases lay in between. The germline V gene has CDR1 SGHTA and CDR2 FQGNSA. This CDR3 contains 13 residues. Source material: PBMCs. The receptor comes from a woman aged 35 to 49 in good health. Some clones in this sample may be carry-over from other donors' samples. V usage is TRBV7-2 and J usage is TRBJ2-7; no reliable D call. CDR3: CASSLVGTYEQYF. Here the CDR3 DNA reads TGTGCCAGCAGCTTAGTAGGGACCTACGAGCAGTACTTC.